The 20 T cell receptor beta chains in this list originate from one sample, sequenced in a study of T cell repertoires in cytomegalovirus infection. TCRdb itself ran the reads through MiXCR, one entry per CDR3 protein. The sample records more than 400,000 distinct CDR3 sequences, 26% being singletons. Sample: PBMCs. Receptor source: a human donor in good health (CMV status not recorded). Some clones in this sample may be carry-over from other donors' samples.

The V call is TRBV12-3 or TRBV12-4, the J call TRBJ2-2; 9 bases align to TRBD1. This CDR3 contains 15 residues. V gave up 6 bases and J gave up 6 bases; unmatched junction bases: 8. For the CDR3, the DNA is TGTGCCAGCAGCGGACAGGGGATGGTGGCCGGGGAGCTGTTTTTT. Its translation: CASSGQGMVAGELFF.

In its sample, this clonotype was seen a few times. The chain recombines TRBV10-3 with TRBJ1-2; 9 nucleotides line up with TRBD1. This CDR3 has 14 amino acids. J lost 4 bases, V lost 2 bases, and 2 bases had no gene match. Looked up from germline, CDR1 is ENHRY and CDR2 is SYGVKD. The CDR3 sequence is CAISEGTGSYGYTF. The CDR3 DNA reads TGTGCCATCAGTGAGGGGACAGGGTCCTATGGCTACACCTTC.

The V gene is TRBV12-3 or TRBV12-4, the J gene TRBJ1-3; no firm D call. V shed 6 bases and J shed 4 bases, with 4 bases lying between them. This CDR3 spans 11 amino acids. CDR3 sequence: CASRIGNTIYF. The CDR3 DNA reads TGTGCCAGCAGAATAGGAAACACCATATATTTT.

In this sample, this clonotype turned up many times. The chain couples TRBV7-2 to TRBJ2-5; TRBD1 matches at 8 bases. The CDR3 is 14 amino acids. Per the germline V gene, CDR1 is SGHTA and CDR2 is FQGNSA. V shed 5 bases and J 5 bases; nucleotides not matched to a gene: 7. CDR3: CASSPQGGWETQYF. CDR3 coding DNA: TGTGCCAGCAGCCCACAGGGGGGTTGGGAGACCCAGTACTTC.

The sample holds many counts of this clonotype. The rearrangement joins TRBV12-3 or TRBV12-4 to TRBJ2-4; 10 bases map to TRBD2. V lost 5 bases to trimming and J lost 7 bases; unmatched junction nucleotides: 8. The CDR3 is 15 amino acids. The CDR3: CASSPPGLAWNIQYF. In nucleotides, the CDR3 is TGTGCCAGCAGTCCACCGGGACTAGCGTGGAACATTCAGTACTTC.

This clonotype was seen many times. The chain is built from TRBV7-9 and TRBJ2-7; 8 nucleotides line up with TRBD1. J was trimmed by 3 bases and V by 0 bases; bases with no gene match: 7. This CDR3 spans 16 amino acids. The germline gives CDR1 SEHNR, CDR2 FQNEAQ (reference sequence). CDR3 sequence reads: CASSLARSQGVYEQYV. CDR3 nucleotide sequence: TGTGCCAGCAGCTTAGCGCGTTCACAGGGGGTCTACGAGCAGTACGTC.

This clonotype was seen at least ten times. The chain employs TRBV12-3 or TRBV12-4 and TRBJ2-2; 11 nucleotides align to TRBD2. Trimming at V came to 7 bases and at J to 2 bases, leaving 6 bases not matched to a gene. The length of the CDR3 is 16 residues. The DNA of the CDR3 is TGTGCCAGCACCCGGGGACTAGCGGAAAACACCGGGGAGCTGTTTTTT. Its translation: CASTRGLAENTGELFF.

This clonotype was counted only a few times. The V call is TRBV2, the J call TRBJ2-1; 11 nucleotides match TRBD2. The CDR3 totals 16 residues. After removal of 7 bases from V and 7 bases from J, the junction contained 12 bases not matched to a gene. The V gene's germline CDR1 is SNHLY and CDR2 FYNNEI. The CDR3 loop reads CASTLTSGSLPNEQFF. The CDR3 region has the DNA TGTGCCAGCACCTTAACTAGCGGGAGCCTTCCAAATGAGCAGTTCTTC.

The chain couples TRBV27 to TRBJ2-3, with D perhaps TRBD2 (5 bases). The CDR3 contains 16 residues. Germline CDR1 reads MNHEY; CDR2 reads SMNVEV (reference sequence). The V and J ends lost 3 bases and 4 bases respectively, with 17 bases between them. This CDR3 reads CASSFRGRRAPDTQYF. In DNA form, the CDR3 reads TGTGCCAGCAGTTTTCGTGGGAGAAGGGCCCCAGATACGCAGTATTTT.

The chain couples TRBV10-3 to TRBJ1-5, with D unclear. Looked up from germline, CDR1 is ENHRY and CDR2 is SYGVKD. This CDR3 spans 13 amino acids. V lost 10 bases, J lost 0 bases, and 10 bases lay in between. CDR3 amino acids: CATQANSNQPQHF. CDR3 in DNA: TGTGCCACCCAGGCAAATAGCAATCAGCCCCAGCATTTT.

This clonotype was detected ten times or more. This chain joins TRBV7-2 and TRBJ1-1; D call uncertain. Germline V lookup: CDR1 SGHTA, CDR2 FQGNSA. V dropped 2 bases and J dropped 4 bases, with 8 bases sitting between them. CDR3 size: 13 residues. The CDR3 sequence is CASSLSPATEAFF. The CDR3 DNA follows: TGTGCCAGCAGCTTATCGCCAGCCACTGAAGCTTTCTTT.

This clonotype showed up many times. The chain recombines TRBV7-8 with TRBJ2-1; D may be TRBD2 (6 bases). Germline CDR1 SGHVS, CDR2 FQNEAQ. With 4 bases removed from V and 0 bases from J, the gap between germline ends came to 13 bases. There are 16 residues in the CDR3. DNA for the CDR3: TGTGCCAGCAGCTACCGACCCGGGAGCTCCTACAATGAGCAGTTCTTC. Amino acids: CASSYRPGSSYNEQFF.

The V gene is TRBV27, the J gene TRBJ2-7; D remains ambiguous. The ends were cut back, 4 bases at V and 6 bases at J, with 16 bases in the middle. Per germline, CDR1 MNHEY and CDR2 SMNVEV (reference sequence). This CDR3 spans 14 amino acids. The CDR3 nucleotides are TGTGCCAGCAGTTCCCCAGCCCGATGGGGCGAGCAGTACTTC. Its protein product is CASSSPARWGEQYF.

This clonotype was detected only a few times. DNA for the CDR3: TGTGCCAGCAGTTTAGGTGGCGGGGGGCTTTCCTACAATGAGCAGTTCTTC. This codes for CASSLGGGGLSYNEQFF. The chain carries TRBV28 and TRBJ2-1, with 8 bases that match TRBD2. The junction had 7 bases not matched to a gene; V was cut back by 2 bases and J by 1 base. This CDR3 region has 17 residues. Germline V gene data show CDR1 as MDHEN and CDR2 as SYDVKM.

This clonotype was detected a few times. The genes are TRBV28 and TRBJ2-6, with D perhaps given as TRBD1 or TRBD2 (6 bases each). The V end was cut by 2 bases, the J end by 3 bases, with 14 bases between. CDR3 length: 17 residues. Looked up from germline, CDR1 is MDHEN and CDR2 is SYDVKM. The CDR3 coding sequence is TGTGCCAGCAGTTTACCCCCCGGGGGCTATGGGGCCAACGTCCTGACTTTC. Translation gives CASSLPPGGYGANVLTF.

This clonotype was detected only once. The genes are TRBV14 and TRBJ2-3; 16 nucleotides match TRBD2. This CDR3 region has 21 residues. Germline V gene sequence: CDR1 SGHDN, CDR2 FVKESK. The V segment lost 4 bases and the J segment 2 bases; nucleotides outside the gene matches: 15. The CDR3 protein is CASSPYTGLAGGPFPTDTQYF. The CDR3 region has the DNA TGTGCCAGCAGCCCGTATACGGGACTAGCGGGAGGGCCATTTCCCACAGATACGCAGTATTTT.

The V gene is TRBV5-5, the J gene TRBJ1-5; tentative D call: TRBD1 (5 bases). CDR1 is SGHKS and CDR2 is YYEKEE in the germline V gene (reference sequence). Trimming stripped 3 bases from V and 2 bases from J, with 12 bases between. This CDR3 has 15 amino acids. CDR3 protein: CASSWDPGGNQPQHF. In nucleotides, the CDR3 is TGTGCCAGCAGCTGGGACCCTGGGGGCAATCAGCCCCAGCATTTT.

The chain couples TRBV7-9 to TRBJ1-2, with no clear D. Trimming removed 5 bases at V and 4 bases at J, with 11 bases between. This CDR3 spans 13 amino acids. Germline V gene data show CDR1 as SEHNR and CDR2 as FQNEAQ (reference sequence). DNA of the CDR3: TGTGCCAGCAGCCCTAACGCATTCTATGGCTACACCTTC. Translated: CASSPNAFYGYTF.

V and J are TRBV15 and TRBJ2-7, with a weak D call TRBD1 (7 bases). Trimming removed 5 bases from V and 2 bases from J, with 10 bases in between. The CDR3 is made up of 13 amino acids. The germline V gene has CDR1 LNHNV and CDR2 YYDKDF (reference sequence). The CDR3 is CATSQGGAYEQYV. The CDR3 DNA reads as TGTGCCACCAGCCAGGGGGGAGCCTACGAGCAGTACGTC.

There are many counts of this clonotype. The chain is built from TRBV7-2 and TRBJ2-7; 7 positions agree with TRBD2. Germline V gene sequence: CDR1 SGHTA, CDR2 FQGNSA. V was clipped by 1 base and J by 2 bases; unmatched bases: 5. The CDR3 has 15 amino acids. CDR3 residues: CASSLGLAETYEQYF. CDR3 in DNA: TGTGCCAGCAGCTTAGGGCTAGCGGAGACCTACGAGCAGTACTTC.